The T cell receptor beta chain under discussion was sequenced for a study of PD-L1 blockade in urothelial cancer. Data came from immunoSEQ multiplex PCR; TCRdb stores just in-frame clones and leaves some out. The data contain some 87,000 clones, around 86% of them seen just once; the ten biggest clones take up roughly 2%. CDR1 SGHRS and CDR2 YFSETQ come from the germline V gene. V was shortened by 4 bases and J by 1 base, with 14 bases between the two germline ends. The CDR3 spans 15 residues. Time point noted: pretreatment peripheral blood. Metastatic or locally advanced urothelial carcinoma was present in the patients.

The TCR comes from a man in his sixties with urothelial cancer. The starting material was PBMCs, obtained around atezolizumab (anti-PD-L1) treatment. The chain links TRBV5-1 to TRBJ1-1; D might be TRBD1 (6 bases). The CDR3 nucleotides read TGCGCCAGCAGCCCCTGGACAGATTCGAACACTGAAGCTTTCTTT. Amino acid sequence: CASSPWTDSNTEAFF. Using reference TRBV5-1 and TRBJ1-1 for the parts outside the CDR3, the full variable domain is KAGVTQTPRYLIKTRGQQVTLSCSPISGHRSVSWYQQTPGQGLQFLFEYFSETQRNKGNFPGRFSGRQFSNSRSEMNVSTLELGDSALYLCASSPWTDSNTEAFFGQGTRLTVV.